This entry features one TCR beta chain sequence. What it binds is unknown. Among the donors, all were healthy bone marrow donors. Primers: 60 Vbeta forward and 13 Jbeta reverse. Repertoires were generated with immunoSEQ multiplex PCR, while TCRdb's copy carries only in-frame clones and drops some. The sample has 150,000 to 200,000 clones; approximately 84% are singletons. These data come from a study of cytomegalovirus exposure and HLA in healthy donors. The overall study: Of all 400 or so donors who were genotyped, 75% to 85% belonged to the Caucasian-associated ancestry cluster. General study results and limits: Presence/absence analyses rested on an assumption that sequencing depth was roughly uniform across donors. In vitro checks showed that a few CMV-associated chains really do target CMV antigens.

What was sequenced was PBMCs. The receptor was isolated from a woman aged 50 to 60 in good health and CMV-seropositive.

CDR3 nucleotides: TGTGCCAGCAGAGGGGAATTGCCTTATGGCTACACCTTC. Translating gives CASRGELPYGYTF. The gene calls are TRBV27 and TRBJ1-2; weak D call: TRBD1 (5 bases). Per the germline V gene, CDR1 is MNHEY and CDR2 is SMNVEV (reference sequence). Trimming took 6 bases from V and 5 from J, leaving 13 bases between them. The CDR3 loop spans 13 amino acids.